This entry lists 27 T cell receptor beta chains sequenced from one sample in a study of cytomegalovirus exposure and HLA in healthy donors. TCRdb's copy holds only in-frame clones and misses some; the assay was immunoSEQ multiplex PCR. The sample yields approximately 150,000 clones, around nine tenths seen once. The sample was PBMCs. The receptor source for this set is a young woman in good health and CMV-seronegative.

The V call is TRBV19, the J call TRBJ2-7, with D possibly being TRBD1 (5 bases). Germline CDR1 and CDR2: LNHDA and SQIVND (reference sequence). V was pared by 3 bases and J by 2 bases, with 8 bases between. There are 13 residues in the CDR3. CDR3 bases: TGTGCCAGTAGTATCGCCAGGGCCTACGAGCAGTACTTC. Translated: CASSIARAYEQYF.

This chain joins TRBV7-2 and TRBJ2-1; the match to TRBD2 covers 9 bases. The junction had 5 bases not matched to a gene; V was cut back by 5 bases and J by 9 bases. The CDR3 has 13 amino acids. The germline V gene has CDR1 SGHTA and CDR2 FQGNSA. The CDR3 is CASSSGLASEQFF. CDR3 coding DNA: TGTGCCAGCAGCAGCGGACTAGCGTCTGAGCAGTTCTTC.

This clone was recorded only once. V gene TRBV6-1 combines with J gene TRBJ2-7; D ambiguous. This CDR3 comprises 14 residues. Germline assignment: CDR1 MNHNS and CDR2 SASEGT. The V and J ends lost 4 bases and 3 bases respectively, with 13 bases between them. CDR3 DNA: TGTGCCAGCAGTGGTTCTAGATTCCTCTACGAGCAGTACTTC. It codes for CASSGSRFLYEQYF.

V gene TRBV9 combines with J gene TRBJ2-6; TRBD2 might be the D (5 bases). The CDR3 is made up of 13 amino acids. The germline V and J ends were trimmed by 10 bases and 0 bases, with 8 bases remaining between them. Germline values: CDR1 SGDLS, CDR2 YYNGEE. CDR3 in amino acids: CASGSSGANVLTF. The DNA for the CDR3 is TGTGCCTCTGGGAGCTCTGGGGCCAACGTCCTGACTTTC.

The V call is TRBV9, the J call TRBJ2-3; D is unclear. The length of the CDR3 is 13 residues. CDR1 and CDR2 (germline): SGDLS, YYNGEE. The V end was cut by 1 base, the J end by 2 bases, with 5 bases between. The CDR3 DNA reads as TGTGCCAGCAGCGTAAGCCCCACAGATACGCAGTATTTT. It specifies CASSVSPTDTQYF.

The chain is built from TRBV9 and TRBJ2-7, with 9 bases that match TRBD1. The CDR3 runs 15 residues. Unmatched junction bases numbered 9, after V lost 2 bases and J lost 6 bases. Germline V gives CDR1 SGDLS, CDR2 YYNGEE. The CDR3 reads CASSVYGTGTAEQYF. CDR3 nucleotides: TGTGCCAGCAGCGTGTACGGGACAGGGACCGCCGAGCAGTACTTC.

A single count supports this clone. This chain uses TRBV2 with TRBJ1-1, with unresolved D. Germline loops: CDR1 SNHLY, CDR2 FYNNEI. The CDR3 sequence is 10 residues long. Between the trimmed V and J ends, which lost 11 bases and 5 bases, there was a span of 9 bases. This CDR3 is CAASGTEAFF. CDR3 nucleotide sequence: TGTGCCGCTTCGGGGACTGAAGCTTTCTTT.

The J gene is TRBJ2-1, the V gene TRBV13; 7 bases match TRBD1. The CDR3 length is 16 residues. Trimming cost V 7 bases and J 0 bases; bases outside gene matches: 9. Germline CDR1 reads PRHDT; CDR2 reads FYEKMQ (reference sequence). CDR3 sequence (DNA): TGTGCCAGCACCTACAGGGGCTTGAGCTCCTACAATGAGCAGTTCTTC. This sequence encodes CASTYRGLSSYNEQFF.

The rearrangement uses TRBV2 and TRBJ2-5, with D possibly matching TRBD1 (5 bases). The germline CDR1 and CDR2 sequences are SNHLY and FYNNEI. The V end was cut by 5 bases, the J end by 1 base, with 20 bases between. The CDR3 totals 17 residues. The CDR3 nucleotides are TGTGCCAGCAGTTCTCGTAGAAGGGAAGGGGTCCAAGAGACCCAGTACTTC. Protein product: CASSSRRREGVQETQYF.

This clone was detected only once. The chain carries TRBV15 and TRBJ1-3; no definite D call. Trimming removed 5 bases from V and 0 bases from J, with 8 bases in between. Germline V gene sequence: CDR1 LNHNV, CDR2 YYDKDF (reference sequence). The CDR3 has 14 amino acids. The CDR3 coding sequence is TGTGCCACCAGCGAATGGCCCTCTGGAAACACCATATATTTT. Translating it yields CATSEWPSGNTIYF. The complete variable domain, with remaining parts taken from reference TRBV15 and TRBJ1-3, reads DAMVIQNPRYQVTQFGKPVTLSCSQTLNHNVMYWYQQKSSQAPKLLFHYYDKDFNNEADTPDNFQSRRPNTSFCFLDIRSPGLGDTAMYLCATSEWPSGNTIYFGEGSWLTVV.

The V and J genes are TRBV28 and TRBJ1-2; 12 bases map to TRBD1. The trim removed 3 bases at V and 7 bases at J, leaving 3 bases unmatched. Per germline, CDR1 MDHEN and CDR2 SYDVKM. This CDR3 is 14 amino acids long. The CDR3 sequence: CASSLGQGAGGYTF. The CDR3 DNA reads as TGTGCCAGCAGTTTGGGACAGGGGGCGGGTGGCTACACCTTC.

The chain employs TRBV30 and TRBJ2-3, with 8 bases matching TRBD2. V shed 0 bases and J 0 bases; nucleotides not matched to a gene: 8. The V gene's germline CDR1 is GTSNPN and CDR2 SVGIG (reference sequence). The CDR3 covers 17 residues. The CDR3 reads CAWSVGLAGTSTDTQYF. The CDR3, as DNA: TGTGCCTGGAGTGTTGGTCTAGCGGGCACTAGCACAGATACGCAGTATTTT.

This clone appeared a single time. The chain recombines TRBV15 with TRBJ2-6; perhaps TRBD1 as D (5 bases). CDR3 length equals 15 residues. CDR1 and CDR2 from the germline V gene are LNHNV and YYDKDF (reference sequence). Between the trimmed V and J ends, which lost 3 bases and 2 bases, there was a span of 8 bases. CDR3 nucleotide sequence: TGTGCCACCAGCAGCAGGGCTGCTGGGGCCAACGTCCTGACTTTC. This encodes CATSSRAAGANVLTF.

The V gene is TRBV6-5, the J gene TRBJ1-1, with TRBD1 matching over 9 bases. This CDR3 contains 14 residues. From germline, CDR1 is MNHEY and CDR2 SVGAGI. V shed 5 bases and J 6 bases; nucleotides not matched to a gene: 7. The CDR3 is CASSTGTGYSEAFF. The CDR3, as DNA: TGTGCCAGCAGTACAGGGACAGGGTACTCTGAAGCTTTCTTT.

V usage is TRBV7-8 and J usage is TRBJ1-1; 7 nucleotides line up with TRBD1. CDR3 length: 16 residues. Germline CDR1 and CDR2: SGHVS and FQNEAQ. With V trimmed by 5 bases and J by 6 bases, 15 bases remained unmatched. This CDR3 is CASSPTRRRDSSEAFF. CDR3 DNA: TGTGCCAGCAGCCCAACGAGGCGGCGGGACAGCTCTGAAGCTTTCTTT. Full variable domain (missing parts from reference TRBV7-8 and TRBJ1-1): GAGVSQSPRYKVAKRGQDVALRCDPISGHVSLFWYQQALGQGPEFLTYFQNEAQLDKSGLPSDRFFAERPEGSVSTLKIQRTQQEDSAVYLCASSPTRRRDSSEAFFGQGTRLTVV.

The chain joins TRBV11-2 to TRBJ2-3; 12 positions agree with TRBD2. The CDR3 is made up of 16 amino acids. V lost 5 bases, J lost 1 base, and 4 bases stayed unmatched. Germline V gene data show CDR1 as SGHAT and CDR2 as FQNNGV. This chain's CDR3 is CASSTRLAGGTDTQYF. CDR3 coding DNA: TGTGCCAGCAGCACGAGACTAGCGGGGGGCACAGATACGCAGTATTTT.

The rearrangement joins TRBV2 to TRBJ2-3; 9 bases are shared with TRBD1. The germline V gene has CDR1 SNHLY and CDR2 FYNNEI. The CDR3 spans 15 residues. Unmatched junction bases numbered 7, after V lost 4 bases and J lost 5 bases. This CDR3 is CASSGDREFRDTQYF. In DNA, the CDR3 is TGTGCCAGCAGTGGGGACAGGGAATTTAGAGATACGCAGTATTTT.

The rearrangement joins TRBV10-1 to TRBJ2-1, with 12 bases lining up with TRBD2. The V gene end was trimmed by 3 bases and the J gene end by 8 bases; junction bases not matched to a gene: 11. The germline V gene has CDR1 WNHNN and CDR2 SYGVQD (reference sequence). CDR3 length: 17 residues. CDR3 region: CASSDGLAGPGWYEQFF. The DNA of the CDR3 is TGCGCCAGCAGTGACGGACTAGCGGGGCCGGGATGGTATGAGCAGTTCTTC.

V gene TRBV5-6 combines with J gene TRBJ2-3; the match to TRBD2 covers 7 bases. CDR3 size: 14 residues. Germline loops: CDR1 SGHDT, CDR2 YYEEEE. J lost 0 bases, V lost 4 bases, and 2 bases had no gene match. The CDR3 sequence is CASSPGGSTDTQYF. DNA of the CDR3: TGTGCCAGCAGCCCCGGGGGGAGCACAGATACGCAGTATTTT.

This clone was counted between two and nine times. This chain joins TRBV5-1 and TRBJ2-1; TRBD1 might be the D (6 bases). This CDR3 region has 12 residues. The germline V gene has CDR1 SGHRS and CDR2 YFSETQ. The germline V and J ends were trimmed by 2 bases and 7 bases, with 7 bases remaining between them. The CDR3 region has the DNA TGCGCCAGCAGCTTCCAGGGGAATGAGCAGTTCTTC. It is translated as CASSFQGNEQFF.

This chain uses TRBV10-3 with TRBJ2-1; possible D gene TRBD2, 7 bases. V gave up 6 bases and J gave up 3 bases, with 18 bases separating them. Germline V lookup: CDR1 ENHRY, CDR2 SYGVKD. The CDR3 consists of 16 residues. DNA of the CDR3: TGTGCCATCAGGGAAGCTTGGGGGGGGCGCTACAATGAGCAGTTCTTC. It translates to CAIREAWGGRYNEQFF.

V usage is TRBV7-8 and J usage is TRBJ2-7; a weak D match, TRBD1 (5 bases). With 5 bases removed from V and 2 bases from J, the gap between germline ends came to 22 bases. Germline CDR1 reads SGHVS; CDR2 reads FQNEAQ. CDR3 length: 17 amino acids. The CDR3 DNA sequence: TGTGCCAGCAGCCCAACGGCATTTGGGGCCCTGGCCTACGAGCAGTACTTC. Residues: CASSPTAFGALAYEQYF.

The chain is built from TRBV10-1 and TRBJ1-4; possibly TRBD1 for D (5 bases). The CDR3 contains 17 residues. The germline gives CDR1 WNHNN, CDR2 SYGVQD (reference sequence). Trimming pared 7 bases from V and 0 bases from J, leaving 18 bases between. This CDR3 reads CASTHLGGETTNEKLFF. The CDR3, as DNA: TGCGCCAGCACACACCTGGGAGGGGAAACAACTAATGAAAAACTGTTTTTT.

This clone occurred a few times. The chain recombines TRBV19 with TRBJ1-6; 9 bases are a match to TRBD1. V was clipped by 5 bases and J by 10 bases; unmatched bases: 9. CDR3 length: 15 residues. Germline V gene data show CDR1 as LNHDA and CDR2 as SQIVND (reference sequence). The CDR3 is CASSSGQGEGSPLHF. The CDR3 coding sequence is TGTGCCAGTAGTTCGGGACAGGGAGAAGGATCACCCCTCCACTTT. Drawing the rest from reference TRBV19 and TRBJ1-6, the complete variable domain is DGGITQSPKYLFRKEGQNVTLSCEQNLNHDAMYWYRQDPGQGLRLIYYSQIVNDFQKGDIAEGYSVSREKKESFPLTVTSAQKNPTAFYLCASSSGQGEGSPLHFGNGTRLTVT.

The gene calls are TRBV6-5 and TRBJ2-2; perhaps TRBD1 as D (6 bases). Germline V gives CDR1 MNHEY, CDR2 SVGAGI. V was shortened by 8 bases and J by 5 bases, with 6 bases between the two germline ends. The CDR3 has 11 amino acids. The CDR3 loop reads CASQGTGELFF. The CDR3 coding sequence is TGTGCCAGCCAGGGGACCGGGGAGCTGTTTTTT.

V gene TRBV5-6 combines with J gene TRBJ2-7, with D perhaps TRBD2 (6 bases). Germline values: CDR1 SGHDT, CDR2 YYEEEE. This CDR3 contains 12 residues. V was trimmed by 4 bases and J by 4 bases, leaving 9 bases between them. CDR3 amino acids: CASSRGLYEQYF. The CDR3 region has the DNA TGTGCCAGCAGCAGGGGACTGTACGAGCAGTACTTC.

This CDR3 is CASSQVLVQETQYF. In DNA form, the CDR3 reads TGCGCCAGCAGCCAAGTTTTAGTACAAGAGACCCAGTACTTC. The chain carries TRBV4-1 and TRBJ2-5, with unresolved D. The CDR3 spans 14 residues. V was cut by 1 base and J by 2 bases, with 8 bases left in between. Germline assignment: CDR1 MGHRA and CDR2 YSYEKL.